Here is one T cell receptor (beta chain) with its context. The protocol was immunoSEQ multiplex PCR, while the TCRdb copy is restricted to in-frame clones and leaves out a portion. Of 60,000 to 70,000 clones in the sample, roughly 90% were seen once. This specimen belongs to a study of OX40 agonist ivuxolimab in advanced cancers. Whole-study context: The study enrolled dose-escalation patients with hepatocellular carcinoma, melanoma, renal cell or head and neck cancer. From about 23 to 85 years was the age range, with a mean of roughly 59 years, and about 83% were male. Under the entry rules, prior anti-PD-1, anti-PD-L1 or anti-CTLA-4 therapy was allowed, and around 36% had some.

Trimming shortened V by 1 base and J by 1 base, and 13 bases separated the two germline ends. The germline gives CDR1 SGHVS, CDR2 FQNEAQ. The CDR3 covers 16 residues. Autoimmune disease history or systemic immunosuppression was exclusionary. The clonotype originates from an adult with an advanced solid tumor such as melanoma, head and neck, liver or kidney cancer. The sample consisted of CD4+ or CD8+ T cells sorted from blood, taken in a trial of the OX40 agonist ivuxolimab. This chain uses TRBV7-8 with TRBJ1-2; D perhaps matches TRBD1 (5 bases). CDR3 sequence (DNA): TGTGCCAGCAGCTTAGAACCCGGGGGTCTTAACTATGGCTACACCTTC. It yields the protein CASSLEPGGLNYGYTF.